This TCR beta chain was captured by sequencing in a study of T cells after yellow fever vaccination. Comment on this clonotype: Its target is not known.

Study-level findings and limits: Weaker in magnitude, the secondary response showed a faster peak on day 5 versus 15. Once the booster was given, most primary-vaccination clones reappeared, at around 96% for CD4 and more than 85% for CD8.

TCRdb recomputed calls from the 5' RACE reads with MiXCR, one row per CDR3 protein. The sample lists some 350,000 distinct CDR3 sequences; approximately 3.9% were seen once. CDR3 length equals 15 residues. The V gene end was trimmed by 4 bases and the J gene end by 7 bases; junction bases not matched to a gene: 8. Germline loops: CDR1 SGHRS, CDR2 YFSETQ. This receptor was obtained from a man aged 18 to 30 who received the YFV17D yellow fever vaccine. This chain connects TRBV5-1 to TRBJ1-4; 9 bases align to TRBD1. The sequencing used PBMCs, collected 5 days after the yellow fever booster vaccination. The CDR3 coding sequence is TGCGCCAGCAGCCCAGGGACAGGGTCAAGTGAAAAACTGTTTTTT. Translated, it gives CASSPGTGSSEKLFF.